This TCR beta chain was identified during a study of response to subunit inactivated influenza vaccine. TCRdb redid the calling of the RT-PCR reads with MiXCR, one entry per CDR3 protein. The table has under 550,000 distinct CDR3 sequences, 7.6% seen once. The study, taken as a whole, reports: Every seasonal influenza vaccination brings in few new T cells, the authors suggested.

As to this clonotype: Its antigen is undetermined.

The specimen was PBMCs from blood, collected around 2 years after vaccination. The clonotype comes from a man between 45 and 75 years old who received an inactivated influenza vaccine.

DNA for the CDR3: TGCGCCAGCAGCTTGGCCGGGGAATCGACCCTCCACTTT. Its protein product is CASSLAGESTLHF. The rearrangement uses TRBV5-1 and TRBJ1-6; D remains ambiguous. CDR1 and CDR2 (germline): SGHRS, YFSETQ. This CDR3 spans 13 amino acids. The germline V and J ends were trimmed by 0 bases and 14 bases, with 12 bases remaining between them.